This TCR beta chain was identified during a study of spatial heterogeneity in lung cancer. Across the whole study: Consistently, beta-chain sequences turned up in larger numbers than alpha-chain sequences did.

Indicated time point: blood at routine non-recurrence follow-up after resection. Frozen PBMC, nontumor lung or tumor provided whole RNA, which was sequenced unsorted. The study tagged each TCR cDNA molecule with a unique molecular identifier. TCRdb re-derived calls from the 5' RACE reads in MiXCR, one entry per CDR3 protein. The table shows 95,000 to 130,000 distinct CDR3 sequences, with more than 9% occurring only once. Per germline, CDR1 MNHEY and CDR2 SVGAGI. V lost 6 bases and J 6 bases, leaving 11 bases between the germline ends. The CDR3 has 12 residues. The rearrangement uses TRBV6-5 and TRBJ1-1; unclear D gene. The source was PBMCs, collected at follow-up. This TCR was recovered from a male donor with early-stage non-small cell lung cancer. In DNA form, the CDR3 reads TGTGCCAGCAGGCCTTTAGGCTCTGAAGCTTTCTTT. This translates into CASRPLGSEAFF.